The table lists the clone carrying this T cell receptor (beta chain) with a few counts. What it binds is unknown. The data originate from a study of T-cell memory formation after mild COVID-19. Background on the study: TCR clusters were mostly donor specific. Study-wide findings and caveats: CD4+ contracting clones lay mainly in CM and EM, CD8+ ones in EMRA. Clones that shrank (day 15 to 85) were balanced CD4/CD8, whereas later expanders leaned CD4+. The SARS-CoV-2 specificity of second-wave clones reaching peak at day 37 remained unverified.

V was cut by 0 bases and J by 7 bases, with 4 bases left in between. This CDR3 region has 12 residues. Germline CDR1 and CDR2: MGHDK and SYGVNS. Each CDR3 protein is one row after TCRdb ran MiXCR on the 5' RACE reads. The repertoire holds fewer than 400,000 distinct CDR3 sequences, with 10% to 15% as singletons. This sequence was found in a man younger than 30 who had mild COVID-19 (a few samples of this study predate the infection). Cell type and time point are not known. The chain carries TRBV25-1 and TRBJ2-1, with unresolved D. The sample was PBMCs or a T cell subset sorted from them (not recorded which). The CDR3 protein is CASSEYRNEQFF. CDR3 DNA: TGTGCCAGCAGTGAATACCGGAATGAGCAGTTCTTC.